Following are 30 T cell receptor beta chains from one sample sequenced in a study of long-term antiretroviral therapy in people with HIV. Sequencing relied on immunoSEQ assay v3.0, run at survey level. Generated by immunoSEQ multiplex PCR, the TCRdb table keeps only in-frame clones and is missing some. The sample has about 35,000 clones, approximately 83% seen once. Sequencing used unsorted PBMCs, obtained 2.2 years after starting antiretroviral therapy. Receptors were obtained from a man between 18 and 29 years old with HIV.

The chain combines TRBV5-1 with TRBJ1-1; TRBD1 might be the D (5 bases). Germline V CDR1 and CDR2: SGHRS, YFSETQ. The CDR3 totals 14 residues. V was cut by 1 base and J by 0 bases, with 7 bases left in between. CDR3 loop: CASSLMDMNTEAFF. In DNA form, the CDR3 reads TGCGCCAGCAGCTTGATGGACATGAACACTGAAGCTTTCTTT.

This clone was seen a handful of times. In DNA, the CDR3 is TGTGCCAGTAGTCCCGGCTACTACGAGCAGTACTTC. It yields the protein CASSPGYYEQYF. The rearrangement joins TRBV19 to TRBJ2-7; D gene ambiguous. CDR3 length: 12 residues. The V gene lost 5 bases and the J gene lost 3 bases, with 8 bases spanning the gap. CDR1 is LNHDA and CDR2 is SQIVND in the germline V gene (reference sequence).

J is TRBJ1-5 and V is TRBV11-1; D gene ambiguous. The CDR3 contains 15 residues. Trimming left V 2 bases short and J 0 bases short, with 8 bases between. Per the germline V gene, CDR1 is SGHAT and CDR2 is FQDESV (reference sequence). This CDR3 is CASSLNGYSNQPQHF. The CDR3 DNA is TGTGCCAGCAGCTTAAACGGATATAGCAATCAGCCCCAGCATTTT.

The CDR3 sequence is CASSFGDRYTEAFF. CDR3 coding DNA: TGTGCCAGCAGCTTTGGGGACAGGTACACTGAAGCTTTCTTT. The chain is built from TRBV7-2 and TRBJ1-1, with 8 bases fitting TRBD1. The CDR3 totals 14 residues. The V and J ends lost 3 bases and 3 bases, in that order; junction bases with no gene match: 3. Germline V gene lookup returns CDR1 SGHTA and CDR2 FQGNSA.

This chain uses TRBV19 with TRBJ2-3; tentatively, D is TRBD1 or TRBD2 (6 bases each). Per the germline V gene, CDR1 is LNHDA and CDR2 is SQIVND (reference sequence). Trimming pared 3 bases from V and 4 bases from J, leaving 8 bases between. This CDR3 is 13 amino acids long. The CDR3 DNA follows: TGTGCCAGTAGTATGGGGGGCGCAGATACGCAGTATTTT. Protein product: CASSMGGADTQYF.

The rearrangement uses TRBV5-1 and TRBJ2-5, with D possibly TRBD2 on 5 matching bases. Germline V gene sequence: CDR1 SGHRS, CDR2 YFSETQ. The CDR3 has 14 residues. The germline V and J ends were trimmed by 0 bases and 5 bases, with 11 bases remaining between them. This CDR3 is CASSLGTSAETQYF. The CDR3 bases are TGCGCCAGCAGCTTGGGGACTTCCGCGGAGACCCAGTACTTC. Full variable domain (remainder filled in from reference TRBV5-1 and TRBJ2-5): KAGVTQTPRYLIKTRGQQVTLSCSPISGHRSVSWYQQTPGQGLQFLFEYFSETQRNKGNFPGRFSGRQFSNSRSEMNVSTLELGDSALYLCASSLGTSAETQYFGPGTRLLVL.

The chain uses TRBV5-1 and TRBJ2-7; TRBD2 matches 7 bases. The CDR3 covers 13 residues. CDR1 and CDR2 (germline): SGHRS, YFSETQ. V shed 4 bases and J 0 bases; nucleotides not matched to a gene: 1. DNA for the CDR3: TGCGCCAGCAGCCCTAGCGGCTCCTACGAGCAGTACTTC. It is translated as CASSPSGSYEQYF.

The genes are TRBV6-1 and TRBJ1-2; D unclear. CDR1 is MNHNS and CDR2 is SASEGT in the germline V gene. The CDR3 contains 14 residues. V was trimmed by 1 base and J by 1 base, leaving 7 bases between them. The CDR3, as DNA: TGTGCCAGCAGTGAAGTCGGGATTAACTATGGCTACACCTTC. It yields the protein CASSEVGINYGYTF.

V gene TRBV2 combines with J gene TRBJ2-1; 9 positions agree with TRBD2. J was trimmed by 7 bases and V by 2 bases; bases with no gene match: 6. CDR1 and CDR2 (germline): SNHLY, FYNNEI. This CDR3 has 15 residues. The CDR3, as DNA: TGTGCCAGCAGTGAAAGGGCTAGCGGGACTAATGAGCAGTTCTTC. It translates to CASSERASGTNEQFF.

The chain couples TRBV5-1 to TRBJ2-5; 10 positions agree with TRBD1. Germline assignment: CDR1 SGHRS and CDR2 YFSETQ. The CDR3 consists of 14 residues. Trimming removed 4 bases from V and 5 bases from J; junction bases left unmatched: 5. The CDR3, as DNA: TGCGCCAGCAGCCGAGGGACAGGGGCCGAGACCCAGTACTTC. It is translated as CASSRGTGAETQYF.

This sequence joins TRBV7-9 and TRBJ2-7; TRBD2 might be the D (6 bases). The V gene lost 3 bases and the J gene lost 3 bases, with 12 bases spanning the gap. Germline-derived CDR1 and CDR2 are SEHNR and FQNEAQ (reference sequence). This CDR3 comprises 14 residues. DNA for the CDR3: TGTGCCAGCAGCTTCTCGGGGGTCTTCTACGAGCAGTACTTC. Translating gives CASSFSGVFYEQYF.

The chain recombines TRBV2 with TRBJ1-1, with D possibly being TRBD1 (5 bases). Germline CDR1 and CDR2: SNHLY and FYNNEI. The CDR3 is made up of 12 amino acids. V was cut by 4 bases and J by 3 bases, with 6 bases left in between. The CDR3: CASSAGYTEAFF. The DNA for the CDR3 is TGTGCCAGCAGTGCAGGGTACACTGAAGCTTTCTTT.

Note on this clone: An end of the junction differs from the germline gene, which may be a read error. This chain connects TRBV7-7 to TRBJ2-1, with 10 bases lining up with TRBD1. Per germline, CDR1 SSHAT and CDR2 FNYEAQ (reference sequence). The CDR3 length is 15 residues. CDR3 amino acids: CASSLGQGAYNEQFF. The CDR3 coding sequence is TGTGCTAGCAGCTTAGGACAGGGGGCCTACAATGAGCAGTTCTTC.

The chain couples TRBV11-2 to TRBJ2-3; TRBD1 is a possible D gene (6 bases). From germline, CDR1 is SGHAT and CDR2 FQNNGV. Trimming removed 5 bases at V and 2 bases at J, with 14 bases between. The CDR3 contains 15 residues. The CDR3 protein is CASSRWTANTDTQYF. The CDR3 DNA sequence: TGTGCCAGCAGCCGATGGACAGCCAACACAGATACGCAGTATTTT. The full variable domain, with the rest looked up from reference TRBV11-2 and TRBJ2-3, is EAGVAQSPRYKIIEKRQSVAFWCNPISGHATLYWYQQILGQGPKLLIQFQNNGVVDDSQLPKDRFSAERLKGVDSTLKIQPAKLEDSAVYLCASSRWTANTDTQYFGPGTRLTVL.

A remark on this clone: The junction departs from the called germline gene at one end, perhaps through a read error. The V call is TRBV30, the J call TRBJ1-1; possible D gene TRBD1, 5 bases. The CDR3 is 13 amino acids. Germline V CDR1 and CDR2: GTSNPN, SVGIG (reference sequence). CDR3 sequence reads: CAWSPGGNAEAFF. The CDR3 region has the DNA TGTGCCTGGAGTCCGGGGGGGAACGCTGAAGCTTTCTTT.

This chain uses TRBV9 with TRBJ1-1; D is possibly TRBD1 (6 bases). There are 16 residues in the CDR3. Germline V gene data show CDR1 as SGDLS and CDR2 as YYNGEE. Trimming pared 0 bases from V and 3 bases from J, leaving 15 bases between. CDR3 sequence: CASSVVVGDTDTEAFF. The CDR3 nucleotides read TGTGCCAGCAGCGTAGTGGTAGGGGACACGGACACTGAAGCTTTCTTT.

The chain combines TRBV27 with TRBJ2-1; a possible D gene is TRBD1 (6 bases). Germline CDR1 is MNHEY and CDR2 is SMNVEV (reference sequence). Trimming left V 1 base short and J 9 bases short, with 28 bases between. The CDR3 is 19 amino acids. CDR3 nucleotides: TGTGCCAGCAGTTTATTCCTCCCAGGGACGGGGACACGCGACAGTGAGCAGTTCTTC. It encodes CASSLFLPGTGTRDSEQFF.

The CDR3 loop reads CAWRGFNGKLFF. In DNA form, the CDR3 reads TGTGCCTGGAGGGGGTTTAACGGAAAACTGTTTTTT. The V call is TRBV30, the J call TRBJ1-4; no reliable D call. The germline gives CDR1 GTSNPN, CDR2 SVGIG (reference sequence). The V end was cut by 3 bases, the J end by 10 bases, with 12 bases between. This CDR3 is built from 12 residues.

J is TRBJ2-7 and V is TRBV27; 13 nucleotides agree with TRBD2. The CDR3 is 16 residues long. Germline-derived CDR1 and CDR2 are MNHEY and SMNVEV (reference sequence). Trimming removed 5 bases from V and 5 bases from J; junction bases left unmatched: 9. CDR3 DNA: TGTGCCAGCAGTCCACCTCCACTAGCGGGGGGGGACGAGCAGTACTTC. Amino acids: CASSPPPLAGGDEQYF.

This clone was seen a few times. The chain recombines TRBV28 with TRBJ1-2, with 9 bases aligning to TRBD1. This CDR3 has 15 residues. Germline values: CDR1 MDHEN, CDR2 SYDVKM. The ends lost 3 bases at V and 5 bases at J; junction bases unmatched: 7. CDR3 DNA: TGTGCCAGCAGTTTTGGGACAGGGATTATGTATGGCTACACCTTC. It translates to CASSFGTGIMYGYTF.

This clone has just one count. This chain connects TRBV30 to TRBJ2-5; 11 nucleotides align to TRBD2. Germline-derived CDR1 and CDR2 are GTSNPN and SVGIG (reference sequence). The J segment lost 4 bases and the V segment lost 0 bases, leaving 10 bases of the junction unmatched. The CDR3 has 17 residues. Here the CDR3 DNA reads TGTGCCTGGAGTGTACTGGGTAGCGGGAGGGTCGCAGAGACCCAGTACTTC. Its translation: CAWSVLGSGRVAETQYF.

The chain is built from TRBV19 and TRBJ1-5; the match to TRBD1 covers 7 bases. Trimming cost V 6 bases and J 0 bases; bases outside gene matches: 8. This CDR3 comprises 16 residues. Germline V gives CDR1 LNHDA, CDR2 SQIVND (reference sequence). The CDR3 DNA follows: TGTGCCAGTAGGGTAAACAGGGGCGATAGCAATCAGCCCCAGCATTTT. It is translated as CASRVNRGDSNQPQHF.

The V gene is TRBV27, the J gene TRBJ1-2; the match to TRBD1 covers 7 bases. Germline loops: CDR1 MNHEY, CDR2 SMNVEV (reference sequence). Trimming at V came to 1 base and at J to 3 bases, leaving 11 bases not matched to a gene. The CDR3 loop spans 17 amino acids. For the CDR3, the DNA is TGTGCCAGCAGTTTATACGGCGGGTCGCAGGGGGACTATGGCTACACCTTC. It translates to CASSLYGGSQGDYGYTF.

This clone was seen a single time. The chain combines TRBV7-8 with TRBJ2-2; 9 bases align to TRBD2. The CDR3 contains 18 residues. Per the germline V gene, CDR1 is SGHVS and CDR2 is FQNEAQ. The trim removed 7 bases at V and 2 bases at J, leaving 14 bases unmatched. CDR3 amino acids: CASTPMASGNTNTGELFF. The CDR3 nucleotides read TGTGCCAGCACCCCTATGGCTAGCGGGAATACTAACACCGGGGAGCTGTTTTTT.

This clone showed up just a few times. The chain joins TRBV18 to TRBJ1-5; D is undetermined. This CDR3 has 13 amino acids. In germline, CDR1 is KGHSH, CDR2 LQKENI. The V end lost 1 base, the J end lost 2 bases, and 3 bases lay between the germline ends. CDR3 protein: CASSPQGNQPQHF. As DNA, the CDR3 is TGTGCCAGCTCACCACAGGGCAATCAGCCCCAGCATTTT. Complete variable domain (other parts from reference TRBV18 and TRBJ1-5): NAGVMQNPRHLVRRRGQEARLRCSPMKGHSHVYWYRQLPEEGLKFMVYLQKENIIDESGMPKERFSAEFPKEGPSILRIQQVVRGDSAAYFCASSPQGNQPQHFGDGTRLSIL.

The chain uses TRBV27 and TRBJ2-6; D is undetermined. V shed 6 bases and J shed 2 bases, with 5 bases lying between them. The CDR3 covers 13 residues. CDR1 MNHEY and CDR2 SMNVEV come from the germline V gene (reference sequence). CDR3 region: CASRRAGANVLTF. The CDR3 DNA reads TGTGCCAGCAGAAGAGCTGGGGCCAACGTCCTGACTTTC.

V is TRBV9 and J is TRBJ2-1, with 8 nucleotides matching TRBD2. From germline, CDR1 is SGDLS and CDR2 YYNGEE. With 4 bases clipped from V and 7 bases from J, the junction kept 1 base outside the gene matches. CDR3 size: 12 residues. The CDR3 bases are TGTGCCAGCAGCCCTAGCGGGAATGAGCAGTTCTTC. Its translation: CASSPSGNEQFF.

A single count supports this clone. The rearrangement links TRBV6-5 to TRBJ1-2; no clear D. This CDR3 comprises 12 residues. CDR1 is MNHEY and CDR2 is SVGAGI in the germline V gene. Trimming removed 6 bases from V and 3 bases from J, with 8 bases in between. The CDR3 coding sequence is TGTGCCAGCAGATTTCAGGACTATGGCTACACCTTC. It specifies CASRFQDYGYTF.

The chain links TRBV4-1 to TRBJ2-7, with TRBD1 matching 7 bases. Trimming took 0 bases from V and 2 from J; bases not matched to a gene: 4. CDR3 length: 15 amino acids. CDR1 and CDR2 (germline): MGHRA, YSYEKL. CDR3 in DNA: TGCGCCAGCAGCCAAGATTTCGGGACAGCCTACGAGCAGTACTTC. Translating gives CASSQDFGTAYEQYF.

The V gene is TRBV6-5, the J gene TRBJ1-2; D is undetermined. This CDR3 has 11 amino acids. Trimming removed 5 bases at V and 7 bases at J, with 8 bases between. The germline V gene has CDR1 MNHEY and CDR2 SVGAGI. CDR3 sequence: CASSTEGGYTF. The CDR3 DNA sequence: TGTGCCAGCAGTACCGAGGGTGGCTACACCTTC.